This T cell receptor beta chain derives from a study of blood T cell repertoires in COVID-19. From germline, CDR1 is LNHDA and CDR2 SQIVND (reference sequence). This CDR3 comprises 14 residues. V was clipped by 7 bases and J by 5 bases, with 14 bases between them. Generated by immunoSEQ multiplex PCR, the TCRdb table keeps only in-frame clones and is missing some. The sample has about 270,000 clones, about 89% seen once; the top ten hold around 9%. The receptor was isolated from a man between 35 and 55 years old with active or convalescent COVID-19. Sequencing input: peripheral blood. The chain carries TRBV19 and TRBJ1-4; D is uncertain. CDR3: CASTEGDPNEKLFF. CDR3 nucleotide sequence: TGTGCCAGTACCGAGGGCGATCCAAATGAAAAACTGTTTTTT. The whole variable domain, filled in from reference TRBV19 and TRBJ1-4, reads DGGITQSPKYLFRKEGQNVTLSCEQNLNHDAMYWYRQDPGQGLRLIYYSQIVNDFQKGDIAEGYSVSREKKESFPLTVTSAQKNPTAFYLCASTEGDPNEKLFFGSGTQLSVL.